The rows below give T cell receptor beta chains drawn from one sample of a study of response to subunit inactivated influenza vaccine. TCRdb redid the calling of the RT-PCR reads with MiXCR, one entry per CDR3 protein. In the table there are more than 450,000 distinct CDR3 sequences, 6.5% to 8% of which are singletons. The sequences come from PBMCs from blood, collected less than 30 months after vaccination. The receptors stem from a man aged 50-75 years who received an inactivated influenza vaccine. Each CDR3 is given with its conserved first and last residue. A D gene is named only where the DNA matches it firmly. The size entry is marked missing in some rows and otherwise reads once, few, many or a size class.

j_call: TRBJ1-1
d_call: -
v_call: TRBV7-6
clone_size: -
cdr3_aa: CASSPKYTGNTEAFF
cdr3_nt: TGTGCCAGCAGCCCCAAATACACAGGGAACACTGAAGCTTTCTTT

j_call: TRBJ1-5
d_call: -
v_call: TRBV5-6
clone_size: few
cdr3_aa: CASSSNWGQPQHF
cdr3_nt: TGTGCCAGCAGCTCTAACTGGGGTCAGCCCCAGCATTTT

j_call: TRBJ2-1
d_call: TRBD2
v_call: TRBV3-1
clone_size: -
cdr3_aa: CASSQEGQTSGEKFF
cdr3_nt: TGTGCCAGCAGCCAAGAGGGACAGACTAGCGGGGAGAAGTTCTTC

j_call: TRBJ2-7
d_call: TRBD1
v_call: TRBV10-3
clone_size: many
cdr3_aa: CAARRDRGHEQYF
cdr3_nt: TGTGCCGCCAGGCGGGACAGGGGCCACGAGCAGTACTTC

j_call: TRBJ2-7
d_call: -
v_call: TRBV29-1
clone_size: -
cdr3_aa: CSVEDRRYEQYF
cdr3_nt: TGCAGCGTCGAAGACAGGCGCTACGAGCAGTACTTC

j_call: TRBJ1-6
d_call: TRBD1
v_call: TRBV27
clone_size: -
cdr3_aa: CASSLLGTGGSPLHF
cdr3_nt: TGTGCCAGCAGTTTACTAGGGACAGGGGGTTCACCCCTCCACTTT

j_call: TRBJ1-2
d_call: -
v_call: TRBV4-3
clone_size: -
cdr3_aa: CASSQESNHRGFHYGYTF
cdr3_nt: TGCGCCAGCAGCCAAGAATCGAATCACAGAGGATTCCACTATGGCTACACCTTC

j_call: TRBJ2-1
d_call: -
v_call: TRBV5-4
clone_size: -
cdr3_aa: CASSLDKGLNEQFF
cdr3_nt: TGTGCCAGCAGCTTGGATAAGGGTCTCAATGAGCAGTTCTTC

j_call: TRBJ2-3
d_call: -
v_call: TRBV5-5
clone_size: -
cdr3_aa: CASKVAGMTDTQYF
cdr3_nt: TGTGCCAGTAAGGTCGCGGGCATGACGGATACGCAGTATTTT

j_call: TRBJ2-3
d_call: TRBD2
v_call: TRBV4-3
clone_size: -
cdr3_aa: CASSQDWTSSDTQYF
cdr3_nt: TGCGCCAGCAGCCAAGATTGGACTAGTTCAGATACGCAGTATTTT

j_call: TRBJ2-4
d_call: TRBD2
v_call: TRBV28
clone_size: -
cdr3_aa: CASLAGWRGAKNIQYF
cdr3_nt: TGTGCCAGCCTAGCGGGATGGCGTGGTGCCAAAAACATTCAGTACTTC

j_call: TRBJ2-7
d_call: -
v_call: TRBV9
clone_size: few
cdr3_aa: CASSPRDSLSF
cdr3_nt: TGTGCCAGCAGCCCACGGGACTCCCTAAGCTTC

j_call: TRBJ1-5
d_call: TRBD1
v_call: TRBV20-1
clone_size: many
cdr3_aa: CSARKYGTGDNQPQHF
cdr3_nt: TGCAGTGCTAGAAAATACGGGACAGGGGACAATCAGCCCCAGCATTTT

j_call: TRBJ1-2
d_call: -
v_call: TRBV5-6
clone_size: -
cdr3_aa: CASSLAPRGADGYTF
cdr3_nt: TGTGCCAGCAGCTTGGCCCCACGGGGCGCGGATGGCTACACCTTC

j_call: TRBJ2-4
d_call: -
v_call: TRBV6-2/TRBV6-3
clone_size: many
cdr3_aa: CASSELQGVKNIQYF
cdr3_nt: TGTGCCAGCAGTGAACTCCAGGGAGTCAAAAACATTCAGTACTTC

j_call: TRBJ1-1
d_call: -
v_call: TRBV6-2/TRBV6-3
clone_size: many
cdr3_aa: CASSYSGQGETEAFF
cdr3_nt: TGTGCCAGCAGTTACTCAGGGCAGGGTGAGACTGAAGCTTTCTTT

j_call: TRBJ2-5
d_call: -
v_call: TRBV28
clone_size: -
cdr3_aa: CASGVPETQYF
cdr3_nt: TGTGCCAGCGGCGTCCCTGAGACCCAGTACTTC

j_call: TRBJ2-5
d_call: -
v_call: TRBV20-1
clone_size: few
cdr3_aa: CSARTGGLQETQYF
cdr3_nt: TGCAGTGCTAGAACCGGGGGTCTCCAAGAGACCCAGTACTTC

j_call: TRBJ2-7
d_call: TRBD2
v_call: TRBV7-8
clone_size: many
cdr3_aa: CASSLGGLAQYF
cdr3_nt: TGTGCCAGCAGCTTAGGGGGACTAGCGCAGTACTTC